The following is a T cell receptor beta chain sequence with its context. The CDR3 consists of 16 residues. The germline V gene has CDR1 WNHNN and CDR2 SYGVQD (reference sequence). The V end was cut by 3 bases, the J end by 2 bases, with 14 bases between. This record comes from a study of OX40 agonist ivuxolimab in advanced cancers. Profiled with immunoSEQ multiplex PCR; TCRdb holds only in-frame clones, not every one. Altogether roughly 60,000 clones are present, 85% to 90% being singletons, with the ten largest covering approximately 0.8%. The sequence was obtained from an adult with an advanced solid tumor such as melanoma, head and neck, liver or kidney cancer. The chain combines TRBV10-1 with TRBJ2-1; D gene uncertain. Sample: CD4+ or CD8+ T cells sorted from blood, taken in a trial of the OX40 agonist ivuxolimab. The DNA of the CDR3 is TGCGCCAGCAGTGACGCTAAGTACCCGACCTACAATGAGCAGTTCTTC. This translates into CASSDAKYPTYNEQFF.